The source of this T cell receptor (beta chain) is a study of human T cells and chemical hapten exposure. Study results and limitations: TCRs exceeding 1 in 1000 frequency stayed unchanged with DPC sensitization.

Separate cDNA molecules received unique molecular identifiers, which the library attached to them. Authors' processing steps: The median was around 91,000 TCRs per sample, ranging roughly 23,224 to 750,000. TCRdb processed the RACE reads anew with MiXCR; each CDR3 protein has one entry. Here the V and J calls rest on TCRdb's processing, not on the authors' analysis. The repertoire holds tens of thousands of distinct CDR3 sequences, with 4.3% as singletons. Germline loops: CDR1 ENHRY, CDR2 SYGVKD. CDR3 length: 14 amino acids. Trimming removed 0 bases at V and 1 base at J, with 6 bases between. Time point specified: healthy volunteer bleed at 2 weeks. It was from unfractionated whole blood that total RNA was extracted. This clonotype was found many times. What it binds is unknown.

This sequence joins TRBV10-3 and TRBJ1-1; D is unresolved. The clonotype originates from a female donor in good health. Some clones in this sample may be carry-over from other donors' samples. Sequenced sample: whole blood. CDR3 amino acids: CAISESGPNTEAFF. Here the CDR3 DNA reads TGTGCCATCAGTGAGTCTGGGCCGAACACTGAAGCTTTCTTT.